The entry that follows covers one T cell receptor beta chain sequence. Germline V gene data show CDR1 as DFQATT and CDR2 as SNEGSKA (reference sequence). With V trimmed by 1 base and J by 4 bases, 7 bases remained unmatched. There are 17 residues in the CDR3. A single record per CDR3 protein comes from TCRdb applying MiXCR to the 5' RACE reads. This sample carries about 140,000 distinct CDR3 sequences, about 8% of them seen once, and the ten largest clones take 6% to 8%. The data originate from a study of CD8 T cells in ankylosing spondylitis. V usage is TRBV20-1 and J usage is TRBJ2-7, with 16 bases that match TRBD2. The receptor was isolated from a male donor with ankylosing spondylitis. The sequenced material came from synovial fluid, either unsorted or a sorted T cell fraction (not recorded which). The CDR3 bases are TGCAGTGCTAGAGGGCCGGGACTAGCGGGAGGGAGGTACGAGCAGTACTTC. Its protein product is CSARGPGLAGGRYEQYF.